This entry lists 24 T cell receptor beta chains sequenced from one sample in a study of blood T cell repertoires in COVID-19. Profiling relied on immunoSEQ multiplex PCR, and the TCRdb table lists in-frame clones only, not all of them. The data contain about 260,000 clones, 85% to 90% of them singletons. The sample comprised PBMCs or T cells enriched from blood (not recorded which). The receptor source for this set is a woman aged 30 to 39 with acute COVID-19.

The CDR3 loop reads CASSQEGAGADTQYF. The CDR3 region has the DNA TGTGCCAGCAGTCAGGAGGGGGCCGGGGCAGATACGCAGTATTTT. This chain links TRBV28 with TRBJ2-3, with D possibly being TRBD1 (7 bases). Trimming took 5 bases from V and 4 from J, leaving 16 bases between them. CDR1 is MDHEN and CDR2 is SYDVKM in the germline V gene. There are 15 residues in the CDR3.

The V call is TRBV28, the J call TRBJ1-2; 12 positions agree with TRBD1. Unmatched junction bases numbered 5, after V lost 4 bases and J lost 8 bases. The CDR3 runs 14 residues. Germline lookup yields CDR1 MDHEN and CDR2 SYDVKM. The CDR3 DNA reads TGTGCCAGCAGTTCCGGGACAGGGGGCGCAGGCTACACCTTC. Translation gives CASSSGTGGAGYTF.

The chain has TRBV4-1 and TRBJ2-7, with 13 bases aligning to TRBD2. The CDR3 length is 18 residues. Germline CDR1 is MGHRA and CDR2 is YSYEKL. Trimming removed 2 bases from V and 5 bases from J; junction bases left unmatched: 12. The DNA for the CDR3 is TGCGCCAGCAGCCAAAGAGGACTAGCGGGAGTCGGCCGCCACGAGCAGTACTTC. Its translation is CASSQRGLAGVGRHEQYF.

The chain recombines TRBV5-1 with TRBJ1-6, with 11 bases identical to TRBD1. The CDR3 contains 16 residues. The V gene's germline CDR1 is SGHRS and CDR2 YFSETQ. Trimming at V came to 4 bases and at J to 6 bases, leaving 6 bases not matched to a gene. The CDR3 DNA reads TGCGCCAGCAGCCCCGGGACAGGGGGTCCTAATTCACCCCTCCACTTT. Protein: CASSPGTGGPNSPLHF.

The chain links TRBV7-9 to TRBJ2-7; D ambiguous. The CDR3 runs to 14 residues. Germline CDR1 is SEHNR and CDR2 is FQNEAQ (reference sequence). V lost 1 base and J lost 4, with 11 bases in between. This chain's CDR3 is CASSLEQEVYEQYF. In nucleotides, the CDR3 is TGTGCCAGCAGCTTAGAGCAGGAAGTATACGAGCAGTACTTC. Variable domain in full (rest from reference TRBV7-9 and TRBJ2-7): DTGVSQNPRHKITKRGQNVTFRCDPISEHNRLYWYRQTLGQGPEFLTYFQNEAQLEKSRLLSDRFSAERPKGSFSTLEIQRTEQGDSAMYLCASSLEQEVYEQYFGPGTRLTVT.

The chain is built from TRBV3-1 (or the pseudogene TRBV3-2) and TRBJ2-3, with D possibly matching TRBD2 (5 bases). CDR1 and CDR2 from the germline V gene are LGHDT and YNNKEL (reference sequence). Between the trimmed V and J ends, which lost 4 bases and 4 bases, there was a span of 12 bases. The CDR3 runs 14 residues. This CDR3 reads CASSLAAGADTQYF. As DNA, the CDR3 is TGTGCCAGCAGCCTGGCCGCGGGTGCAGATACGCAGTATTTT.

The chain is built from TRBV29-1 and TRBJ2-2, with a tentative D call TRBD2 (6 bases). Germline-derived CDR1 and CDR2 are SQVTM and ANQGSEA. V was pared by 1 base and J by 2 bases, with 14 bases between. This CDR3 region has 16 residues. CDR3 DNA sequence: TGCAGCGTTGAAGTTCCTCGGCGGGAAAACACCGGGGAGCTGTTTTTT. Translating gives CSVEVPRRENTGELFF.

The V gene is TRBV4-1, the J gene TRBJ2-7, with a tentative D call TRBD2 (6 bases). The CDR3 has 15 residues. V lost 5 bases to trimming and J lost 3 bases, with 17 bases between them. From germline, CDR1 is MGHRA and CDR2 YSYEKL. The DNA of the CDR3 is TGCGCCAGCAGCGGAAGGGGCGGAGGGCACTACGAGCAGTACTTC. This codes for CASSGRGGGHYEQYF.

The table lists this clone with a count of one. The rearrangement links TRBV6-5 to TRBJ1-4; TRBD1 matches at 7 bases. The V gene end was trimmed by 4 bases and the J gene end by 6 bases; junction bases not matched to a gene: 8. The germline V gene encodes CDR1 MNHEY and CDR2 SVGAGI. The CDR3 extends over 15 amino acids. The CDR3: CASSFMTGNDEKLFF. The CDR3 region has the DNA TGTGCCAGCAGTTTCATGACAGGGAACGATGAAAAACTGTTTTTT.

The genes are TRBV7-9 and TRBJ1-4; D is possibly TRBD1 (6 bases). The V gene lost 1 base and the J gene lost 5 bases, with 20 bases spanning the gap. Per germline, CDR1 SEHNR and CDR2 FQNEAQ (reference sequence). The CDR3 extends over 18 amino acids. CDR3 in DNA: TGTGCCAGCAGCTTAGGACTTATGAGGGGAGGGACAAATGAAAAACTGTTTTTT. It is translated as CASSLGLMRGGTNEKLFF. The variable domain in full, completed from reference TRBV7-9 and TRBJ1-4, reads DTGVSQNPRHKITKRGQNVTFRCDPISEHNRLYWYRQTLGQGPEFLTYFQNEAQLEKSRLLSDRFSAERPKGSFSTLEIQRTEQGDSAMYLCASSLGLMRGGTNEKLFFGSGTQLSVL.

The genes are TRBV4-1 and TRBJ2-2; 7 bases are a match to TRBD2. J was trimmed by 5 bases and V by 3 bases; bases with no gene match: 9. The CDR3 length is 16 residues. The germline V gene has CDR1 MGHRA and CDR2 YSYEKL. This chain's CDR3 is CASSQLAVLGTGELFF. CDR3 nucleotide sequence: TGCGCCAGCAGCCAGCTAGCGGTCCTGGGGACCGGGGAGCTGTTTTTT.

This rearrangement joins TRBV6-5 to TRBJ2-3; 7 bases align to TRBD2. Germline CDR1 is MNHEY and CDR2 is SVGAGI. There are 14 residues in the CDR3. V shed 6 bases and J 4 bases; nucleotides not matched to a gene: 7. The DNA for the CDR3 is TGTGCCAGCAGGGCTAGCGGTCCCGCAGATACGCAGTATTTT. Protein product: CASRASGPADTQYF.

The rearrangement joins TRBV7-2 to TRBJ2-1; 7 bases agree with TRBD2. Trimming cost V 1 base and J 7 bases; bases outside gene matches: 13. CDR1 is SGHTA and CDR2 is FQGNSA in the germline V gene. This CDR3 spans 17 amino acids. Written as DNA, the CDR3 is TGTGCCAGCAGCTTAGTGGGCGCGGGAGCAGGGTTAAATGAGCAGTTCTTC. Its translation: CASSLVGAGAGLNEQFF.

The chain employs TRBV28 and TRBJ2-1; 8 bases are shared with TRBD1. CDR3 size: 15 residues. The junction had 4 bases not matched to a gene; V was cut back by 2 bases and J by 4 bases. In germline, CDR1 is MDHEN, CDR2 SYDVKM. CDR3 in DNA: TGTGCCAGCAGTTTAAGGGGACAGGCTTACAATGAGCAGTTCTTC. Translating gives CASSLRGQAYNEQFF.

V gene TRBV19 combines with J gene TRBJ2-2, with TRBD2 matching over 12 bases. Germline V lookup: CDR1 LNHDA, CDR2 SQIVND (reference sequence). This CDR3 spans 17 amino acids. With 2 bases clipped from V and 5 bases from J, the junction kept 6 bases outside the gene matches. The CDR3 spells CASSIPLAGGWTGELFF. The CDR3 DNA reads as TGTGCCAGTAGTATACCCCTAGCGGGAGGGTGGACCGGGGAGCTGTTTTTT.

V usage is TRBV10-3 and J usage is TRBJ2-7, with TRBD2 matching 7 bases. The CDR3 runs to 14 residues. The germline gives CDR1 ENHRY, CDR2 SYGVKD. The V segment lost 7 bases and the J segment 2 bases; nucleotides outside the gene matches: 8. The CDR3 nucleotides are TGTGCCATCAAGGACTCCGGGACTACCTACGAGCAGTACTTC. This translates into CAIKDSGTTYEQYF.

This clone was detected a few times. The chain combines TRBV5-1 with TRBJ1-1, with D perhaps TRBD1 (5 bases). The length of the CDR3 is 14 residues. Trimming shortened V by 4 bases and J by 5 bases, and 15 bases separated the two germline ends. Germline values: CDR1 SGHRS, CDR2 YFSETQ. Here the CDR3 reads CASSVQGIETEAFF. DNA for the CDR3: TGCGCCAGCAGCGTCCAGGGAATAGAAACTGAAGCTTTCTTT.

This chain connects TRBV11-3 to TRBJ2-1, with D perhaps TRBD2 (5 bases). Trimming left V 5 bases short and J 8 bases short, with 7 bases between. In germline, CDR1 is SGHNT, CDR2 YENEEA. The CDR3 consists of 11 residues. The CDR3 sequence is CASSKADEQFF. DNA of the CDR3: TGTGCCAGCAGCAAAGCGGATGAGCAGTTCTTC.

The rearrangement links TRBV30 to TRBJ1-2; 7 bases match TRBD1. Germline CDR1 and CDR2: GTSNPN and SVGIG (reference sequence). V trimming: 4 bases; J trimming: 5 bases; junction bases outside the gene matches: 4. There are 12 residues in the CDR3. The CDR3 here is CAWTGTVYGYTF. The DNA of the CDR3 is TGTGCCTGGACTGGGACAGTTTATGGCTACACCTTC. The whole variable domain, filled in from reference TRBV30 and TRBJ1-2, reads SQTIHQWPATLVQPVGSPLSLECTVEGTSNPNLYWYRQAAGRGLQLLFYSVGIGQISSEVPQNLSASRPQDRQFILSSKKLLLSDSGFYLCAWTGTVYGYTFGSGTRLTVV.

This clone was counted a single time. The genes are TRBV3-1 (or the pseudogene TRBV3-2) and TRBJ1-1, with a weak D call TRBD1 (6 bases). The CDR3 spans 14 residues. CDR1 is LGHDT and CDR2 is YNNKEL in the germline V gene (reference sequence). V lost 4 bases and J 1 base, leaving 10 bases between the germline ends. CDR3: CASSPGAANTEAFF. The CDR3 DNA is TGTGCCAGCAGCCCAGGGGCAGCGAACACTGAAGCTTTCTTT.

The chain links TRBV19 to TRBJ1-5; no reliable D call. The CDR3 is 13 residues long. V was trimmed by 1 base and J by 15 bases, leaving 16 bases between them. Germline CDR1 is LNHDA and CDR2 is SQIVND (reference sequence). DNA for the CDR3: TGTGCCAGTAGTATAGGTCCGGGATCCGATGTGCATTTT. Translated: CASSIGPGSDVHF.

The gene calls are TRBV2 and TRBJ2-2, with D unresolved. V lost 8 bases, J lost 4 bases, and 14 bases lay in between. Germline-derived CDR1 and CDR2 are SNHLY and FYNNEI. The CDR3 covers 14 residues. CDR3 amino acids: CASQSAFSTGELFF. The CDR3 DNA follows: TGTGCCAGCCAGAGCGCCTTCTCCACCGGGGAGCTGTTTTTT.

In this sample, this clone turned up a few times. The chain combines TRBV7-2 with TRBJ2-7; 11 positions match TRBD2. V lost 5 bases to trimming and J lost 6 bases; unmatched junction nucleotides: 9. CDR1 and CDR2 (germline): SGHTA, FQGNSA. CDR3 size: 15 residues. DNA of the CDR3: TGTGCCAGCAGCAAAGGGGTAGCGGGAGGGCTCGAGCAGTACTTC. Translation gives CASSKGVAGGLEQYF.

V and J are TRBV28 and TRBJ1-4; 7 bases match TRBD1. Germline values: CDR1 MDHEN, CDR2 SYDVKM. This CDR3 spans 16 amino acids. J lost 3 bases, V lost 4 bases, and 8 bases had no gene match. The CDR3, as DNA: TGTGCCAGCAGTTCCCTTAGGACAGGATCTAATGAAAAACTGTTTTTT. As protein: CASSSLRTGSNEKLFF. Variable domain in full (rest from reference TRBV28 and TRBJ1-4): DVKVTQSSRYLVKRTGEKVFLECVQDMDHENMFWYRQDPGLGLRLIYFSYDVKMKEKGDIPEGYSVSREKKERFSLILESASTNQTSMYLCASSSLRTGSNEKLFFGSGTQLSVL.